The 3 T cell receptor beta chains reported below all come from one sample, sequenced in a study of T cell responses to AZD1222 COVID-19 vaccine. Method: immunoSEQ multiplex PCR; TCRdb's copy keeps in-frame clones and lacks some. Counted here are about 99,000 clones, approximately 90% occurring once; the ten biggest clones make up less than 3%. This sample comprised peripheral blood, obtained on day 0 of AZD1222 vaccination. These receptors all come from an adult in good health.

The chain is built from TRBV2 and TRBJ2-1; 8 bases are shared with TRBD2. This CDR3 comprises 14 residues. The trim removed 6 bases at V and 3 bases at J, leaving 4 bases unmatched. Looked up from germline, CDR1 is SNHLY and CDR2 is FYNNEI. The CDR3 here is CASRSSGGYNEQFF. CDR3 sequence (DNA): TGTGCCAGCAGGTCGAGCGGGGGCTACAATGAGCAGTTCTTC.

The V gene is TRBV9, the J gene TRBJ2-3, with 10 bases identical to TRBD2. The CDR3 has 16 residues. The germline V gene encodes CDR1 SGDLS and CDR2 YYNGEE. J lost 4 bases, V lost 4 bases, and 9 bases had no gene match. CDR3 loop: CASSPQAGGRADTQYF. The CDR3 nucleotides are TGTGCCAGCAGCCCCCAAGCGGGGGGGCGGGCAGATACGCAGTATTTT.

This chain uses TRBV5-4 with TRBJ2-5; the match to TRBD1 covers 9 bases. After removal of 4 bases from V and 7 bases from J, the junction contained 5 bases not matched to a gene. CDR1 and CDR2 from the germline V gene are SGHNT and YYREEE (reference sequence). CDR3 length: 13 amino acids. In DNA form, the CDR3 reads TGTGCCAGCAGCAGCGGGACAGGGTGGACCCAGTACTTC. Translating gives CASSSGTGWTQYF. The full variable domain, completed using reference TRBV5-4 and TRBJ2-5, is ETGVTQSPTHLIKTRGQQVTLRCSSQSGHNTVSWYQQALGQGPQFIFQYYREEENGRGNFPPRFSGLQFPNYSSELNVNALELDDSALYLCASSSGTGWTQYFGPGTRLLVL.